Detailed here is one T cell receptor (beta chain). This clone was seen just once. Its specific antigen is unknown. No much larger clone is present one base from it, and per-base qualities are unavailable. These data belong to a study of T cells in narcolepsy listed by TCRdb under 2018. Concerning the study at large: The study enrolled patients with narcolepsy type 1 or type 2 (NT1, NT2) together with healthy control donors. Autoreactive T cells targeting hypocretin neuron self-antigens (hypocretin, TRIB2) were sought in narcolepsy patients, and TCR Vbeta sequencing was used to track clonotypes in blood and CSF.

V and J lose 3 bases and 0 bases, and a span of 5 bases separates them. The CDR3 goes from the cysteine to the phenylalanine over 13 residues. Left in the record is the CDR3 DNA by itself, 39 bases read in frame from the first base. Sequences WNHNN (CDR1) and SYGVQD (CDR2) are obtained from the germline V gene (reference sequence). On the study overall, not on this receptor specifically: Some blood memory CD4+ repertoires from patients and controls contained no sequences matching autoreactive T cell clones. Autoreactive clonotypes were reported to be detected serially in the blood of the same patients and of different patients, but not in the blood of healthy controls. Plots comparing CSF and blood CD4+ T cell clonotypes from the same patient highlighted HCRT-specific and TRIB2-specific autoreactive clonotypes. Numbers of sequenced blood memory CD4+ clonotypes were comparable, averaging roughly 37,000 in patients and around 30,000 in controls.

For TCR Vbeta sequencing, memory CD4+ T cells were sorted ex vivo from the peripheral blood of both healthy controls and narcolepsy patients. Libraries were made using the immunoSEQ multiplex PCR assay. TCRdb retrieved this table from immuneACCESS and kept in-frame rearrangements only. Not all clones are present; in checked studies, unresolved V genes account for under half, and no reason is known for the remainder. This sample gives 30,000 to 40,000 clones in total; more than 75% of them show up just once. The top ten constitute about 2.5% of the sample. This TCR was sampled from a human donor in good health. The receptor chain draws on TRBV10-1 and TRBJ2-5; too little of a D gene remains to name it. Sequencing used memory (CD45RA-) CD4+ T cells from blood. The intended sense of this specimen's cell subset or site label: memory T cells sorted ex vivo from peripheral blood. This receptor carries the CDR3 CASSDRNQETQYF. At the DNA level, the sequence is TGCGCCAGCAGTGACAGGAACCAAGAGACCCAGTACTTC.